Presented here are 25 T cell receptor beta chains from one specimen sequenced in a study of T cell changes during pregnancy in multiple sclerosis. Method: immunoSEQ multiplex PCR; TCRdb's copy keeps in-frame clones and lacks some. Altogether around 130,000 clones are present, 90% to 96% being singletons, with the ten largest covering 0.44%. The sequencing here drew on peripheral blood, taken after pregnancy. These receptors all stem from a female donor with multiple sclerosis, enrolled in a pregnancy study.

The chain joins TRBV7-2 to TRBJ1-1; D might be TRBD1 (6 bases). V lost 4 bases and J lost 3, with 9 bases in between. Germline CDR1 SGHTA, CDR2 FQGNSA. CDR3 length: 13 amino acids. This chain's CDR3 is CASSSQGYTEAFF. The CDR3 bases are TGTGCCAGCAGCTCACAGGGTTACACTGAAGCTTTCTTT.

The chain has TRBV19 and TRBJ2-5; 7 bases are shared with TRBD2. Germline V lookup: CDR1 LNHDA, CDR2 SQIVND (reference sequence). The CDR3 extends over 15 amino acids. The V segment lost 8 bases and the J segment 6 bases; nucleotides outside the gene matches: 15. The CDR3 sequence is CASRRRAGEWQTQYF. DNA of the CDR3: TGTGCCAGTCGTCGGAGGGCGGGAGAGTGGCAGACCCAGTACTTC.

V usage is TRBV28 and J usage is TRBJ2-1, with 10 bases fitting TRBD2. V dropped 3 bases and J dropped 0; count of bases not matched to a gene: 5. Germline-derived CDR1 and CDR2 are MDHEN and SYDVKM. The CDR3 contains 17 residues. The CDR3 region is CASSFEAGGVSYNEQFF. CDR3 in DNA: TGTGCCAGCAGTTTTGAAGCGGGAGGGGTCTCCTACAATGAGCAGTTCTTC. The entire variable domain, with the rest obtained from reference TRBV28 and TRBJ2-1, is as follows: DVKVTQSSRYLVKRTGEKVFLECVQDMDHENMFWYRQDPGLGLRLIYFSYDVKMKEKGDIPEGYSVSREKKERFSLILESASTNQTSMYLCASSFEAGGVSYNEQFFGPGTRLTVL.

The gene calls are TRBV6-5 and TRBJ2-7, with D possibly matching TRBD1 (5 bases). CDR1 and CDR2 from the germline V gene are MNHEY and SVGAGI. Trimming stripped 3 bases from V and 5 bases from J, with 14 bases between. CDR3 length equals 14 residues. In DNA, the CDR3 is TGTGCCAGCAGTTATGTCAGGGATCTCGACGAGCAGTACTTC. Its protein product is CASSYVRDLDEQYF.

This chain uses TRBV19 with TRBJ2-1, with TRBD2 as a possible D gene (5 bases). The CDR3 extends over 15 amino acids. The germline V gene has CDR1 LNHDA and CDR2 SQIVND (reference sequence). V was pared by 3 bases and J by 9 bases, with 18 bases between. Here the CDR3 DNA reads TGTGCCAGTAGTATTTCGTTTTTTACGGCGGGTGAGCAGTTCTTC. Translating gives CASSISFFTAGEQFF.

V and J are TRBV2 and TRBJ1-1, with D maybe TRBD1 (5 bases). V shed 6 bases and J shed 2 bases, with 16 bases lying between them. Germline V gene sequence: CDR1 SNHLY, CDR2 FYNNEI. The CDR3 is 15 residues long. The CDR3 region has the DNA TGTGCCAGCAGCGTTTCCAGGGCCAGTAACACTGAAGCTTTCTTT. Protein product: CASSVSRASNTEAFF. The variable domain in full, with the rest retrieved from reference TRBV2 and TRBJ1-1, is EPEVTQTPSHQVTQMGQEVILRCVPISNHLYFYWYRQILGQKVEFLVSFYNNEISEKSEIFDDQFSVERPDGSNFTLKIRSTKLEDSAMYFCASSVSRASNTEAFFGQGTRLTVV.

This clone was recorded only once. The CDR3, as DNA: TGTGCCAGTAGTATAGGACAGTTAAGCTCCTACAATGAGCAGTTCTTC. Its protein is CASSIGQLSSYNEQFF. The chain uses TRBV19 and TRBJ2-1; possible D gene TRBD1, 5 bases. Germline CDR1 reads LNHDA; CDR2 reads SQIVND (reference sequence). Deletions cut 1 base from V and 0 bases from J, with 10 bases between. This CDR3 region has 16 residues.

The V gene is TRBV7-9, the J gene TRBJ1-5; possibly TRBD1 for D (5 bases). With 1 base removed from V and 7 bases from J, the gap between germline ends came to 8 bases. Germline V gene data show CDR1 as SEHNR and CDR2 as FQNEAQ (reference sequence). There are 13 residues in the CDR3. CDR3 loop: CASSLGGEQPQHF. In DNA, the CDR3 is TGTGCCAGCAGCTTAGGGGGGGAACAGCCCCAGCATTTT.

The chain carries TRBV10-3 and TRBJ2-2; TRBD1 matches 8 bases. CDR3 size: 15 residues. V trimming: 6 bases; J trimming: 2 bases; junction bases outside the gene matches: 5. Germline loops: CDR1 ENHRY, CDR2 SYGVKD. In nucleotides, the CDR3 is TGTGCCATCAGACCCGGACAGGGAAACACCGGGGAGCTGTTTTTT. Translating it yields CAIRPGQGNTGELFF.

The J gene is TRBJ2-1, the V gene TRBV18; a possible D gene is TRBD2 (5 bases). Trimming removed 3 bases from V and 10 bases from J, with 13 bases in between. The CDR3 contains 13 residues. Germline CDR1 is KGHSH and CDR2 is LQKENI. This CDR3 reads CASSPDFTGEQFF. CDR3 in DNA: TGTGCCAGCTCACCGGACTTTACTGGCGAGCAGTTCTTC.

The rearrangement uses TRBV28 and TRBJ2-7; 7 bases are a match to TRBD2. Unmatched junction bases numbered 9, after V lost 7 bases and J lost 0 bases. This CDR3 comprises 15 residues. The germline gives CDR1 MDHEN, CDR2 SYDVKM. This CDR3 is CASIPAGSSSYEQYF. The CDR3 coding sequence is TGTGCCAGCATCCCAGCGGGGTCGAGCTCCTACGAGCAGTACTTC.

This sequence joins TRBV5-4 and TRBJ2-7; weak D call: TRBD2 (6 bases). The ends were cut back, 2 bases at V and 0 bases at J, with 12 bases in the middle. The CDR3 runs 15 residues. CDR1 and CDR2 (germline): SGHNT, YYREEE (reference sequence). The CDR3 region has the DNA TGTGCCAGCAGCTTAGGCGGGACGAGCTCCTACGAGCAGTACTTC. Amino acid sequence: CASSLGGTSSYEQYF.

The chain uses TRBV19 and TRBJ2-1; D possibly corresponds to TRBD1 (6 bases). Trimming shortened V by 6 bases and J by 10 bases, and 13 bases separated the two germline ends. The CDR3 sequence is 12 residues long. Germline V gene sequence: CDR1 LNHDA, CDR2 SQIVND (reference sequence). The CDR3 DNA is TGTGCCAGTAGCTTCGTTGGGGGCGAGCAGTTCTTC. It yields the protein CASSFVGGEQFF.

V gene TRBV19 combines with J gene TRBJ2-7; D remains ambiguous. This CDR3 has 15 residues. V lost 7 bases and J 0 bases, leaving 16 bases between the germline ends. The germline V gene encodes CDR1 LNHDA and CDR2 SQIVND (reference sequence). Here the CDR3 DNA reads TGTGCCAGTACCCCGTCGGCTGGCGGCTCCTACGAGCAGTACTTC. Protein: CASTPSAGGSYEQYF.

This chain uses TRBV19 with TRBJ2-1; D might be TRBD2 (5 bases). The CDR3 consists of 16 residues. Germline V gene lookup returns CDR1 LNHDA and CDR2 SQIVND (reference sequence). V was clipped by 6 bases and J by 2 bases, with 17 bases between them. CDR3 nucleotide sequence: TGTGCCAGTAGGACTACAAGCGGACTTCCCTACAATGAGCAGTTCTTC. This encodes CASRTTSGLPYNEQFF.

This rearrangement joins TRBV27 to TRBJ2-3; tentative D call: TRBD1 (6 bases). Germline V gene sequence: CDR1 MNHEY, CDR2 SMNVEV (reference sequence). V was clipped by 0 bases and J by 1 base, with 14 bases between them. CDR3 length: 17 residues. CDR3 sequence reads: CASSLSVQGIGTDTQYF. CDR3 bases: TGTGCCAGCAGTTTATCTGTGCAGGGGATAGGCACAGATACGCAGTATTTT.

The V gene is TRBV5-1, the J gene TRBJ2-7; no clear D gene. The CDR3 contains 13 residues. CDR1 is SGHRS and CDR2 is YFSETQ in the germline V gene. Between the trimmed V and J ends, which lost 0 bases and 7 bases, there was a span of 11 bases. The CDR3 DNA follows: TGCGCCAGCAGCTTGGGGCATATTAAGGAGCAGTACTTC. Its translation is CASSLGHIKEQYF.

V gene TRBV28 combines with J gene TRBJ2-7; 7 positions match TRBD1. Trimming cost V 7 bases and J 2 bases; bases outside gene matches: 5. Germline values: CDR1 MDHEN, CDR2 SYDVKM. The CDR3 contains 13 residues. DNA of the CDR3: TGTGCCAGCACAACAGGGGTCCCCTACGAGCAGTACTTC. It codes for CASTTGVPYEQYF.

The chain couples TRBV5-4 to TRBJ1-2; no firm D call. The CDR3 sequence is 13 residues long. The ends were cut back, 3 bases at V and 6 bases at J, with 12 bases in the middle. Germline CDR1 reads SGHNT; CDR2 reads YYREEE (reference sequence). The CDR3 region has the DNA TGTGCCAGCAGCTCTGACACGGAGGATGGCTACACCTTC. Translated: CASSSDTEDGYTF.

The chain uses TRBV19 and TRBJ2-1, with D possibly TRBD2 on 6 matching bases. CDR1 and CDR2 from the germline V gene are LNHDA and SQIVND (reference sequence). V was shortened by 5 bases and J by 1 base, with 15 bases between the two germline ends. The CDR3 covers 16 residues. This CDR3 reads CASSFMFGSSYNEQFF. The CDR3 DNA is TGTGCCAGTAGTTTCATGTTCGGGAGTTCCTACAATGAGCAGTTCTTC.

The CDR3 is CASREGDGGAQPQHF. Here the CDR3 DNA reads TGCGCCAGCAGGGAGGGGGATGGGGGGGCTCAGCCCCAGCATTTT. V usage is TRBV10-2 and J usage is TRBJ1-5; possibly TRBD1 for D (6 bases). This CDR3 region has 15 residues. V lost 6 bases and J lost 6, with 18 bases in between. CDR1 is WSHSY and CDR2 is SAAADI in the germline V gene.

The CDR3 reads CSSSLQETQYF. The CDR3, as DNA: TGCAGTTCGAGCCTCCAAGAGACCCAGTACTTC. The chain is built from TRBV20-1 and TRBJ2-5; D is ambiguous. The V end lost 8 bases, the J end lost 1 base, and 8 bases lay between the germline ends. The CDR3 consists of 11 residues. Germline CDR1 reads DFQATT; CDR2 reads SNEGSKA (reference sequence).

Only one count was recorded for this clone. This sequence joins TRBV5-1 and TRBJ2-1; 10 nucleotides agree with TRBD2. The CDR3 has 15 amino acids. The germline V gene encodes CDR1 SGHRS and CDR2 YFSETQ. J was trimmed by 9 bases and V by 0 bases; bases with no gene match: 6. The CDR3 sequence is CASSLASGSLGEQFF. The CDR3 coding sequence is TGCGCCAGCAGCTTGGCTAGCGGGAGTTTAGGTGAGCAGTTCTTC.

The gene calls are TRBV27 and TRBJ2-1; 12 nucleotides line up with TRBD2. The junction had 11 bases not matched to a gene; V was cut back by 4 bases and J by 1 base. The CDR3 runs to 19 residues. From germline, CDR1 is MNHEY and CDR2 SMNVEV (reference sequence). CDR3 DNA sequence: TGTGCCAGCAGTTCTATCAGGCCTGGACTAGCGGGATCCTACAATGAGCAGTTCTTC. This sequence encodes CASSSIRPGLAGSYNEQFF.

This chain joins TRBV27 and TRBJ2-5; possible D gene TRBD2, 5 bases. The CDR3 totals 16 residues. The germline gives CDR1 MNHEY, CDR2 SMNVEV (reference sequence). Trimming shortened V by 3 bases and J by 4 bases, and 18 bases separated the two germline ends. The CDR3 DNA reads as TGTGCCAGCAGTTTCCTCTCGGACTTGGTCGGAGAGACCCAGTACTTC. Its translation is CASSFLSDLVGETQYF.